This T cell receptor (beta chain) derives from a study of T cells in localized non-small cell lung cancer. Study conclusions and caveats: Uninvolved nearby lung showed the greatest T cell clonality, exceeding that found in tumor.

This table comes from immunoSEQ multiplex PCR, and its TCRdb copy is limited to in-frame clones, with some not included. The sample lists 9,000 to 15,000 clones; approximately 87% were seen once. About this clone: Its antigen is still unknown.

V gave up 2 bases and J gave up 2 bases, with 22 bases separating them. This CDR3 has 18 residues. Germline CDR1 reads ENHRY; CDR2 reads SYGVKD. This TCR was sampled from a male donor aged 60 or over with stage I lung adenocarcinoma. V is TRBV10-3 and J is TRBJ2-7, with D uncertain. This specimen was peripheral blood, taken before any cancer treatment. The DNA for the CDR3 is TGTGCCATCAGTGAGATGGACGGATGGCAGCCGAATCCCTACGAGCAGTACTTC. Encoded protein: CAISEMDGWQPNPYEQYF.